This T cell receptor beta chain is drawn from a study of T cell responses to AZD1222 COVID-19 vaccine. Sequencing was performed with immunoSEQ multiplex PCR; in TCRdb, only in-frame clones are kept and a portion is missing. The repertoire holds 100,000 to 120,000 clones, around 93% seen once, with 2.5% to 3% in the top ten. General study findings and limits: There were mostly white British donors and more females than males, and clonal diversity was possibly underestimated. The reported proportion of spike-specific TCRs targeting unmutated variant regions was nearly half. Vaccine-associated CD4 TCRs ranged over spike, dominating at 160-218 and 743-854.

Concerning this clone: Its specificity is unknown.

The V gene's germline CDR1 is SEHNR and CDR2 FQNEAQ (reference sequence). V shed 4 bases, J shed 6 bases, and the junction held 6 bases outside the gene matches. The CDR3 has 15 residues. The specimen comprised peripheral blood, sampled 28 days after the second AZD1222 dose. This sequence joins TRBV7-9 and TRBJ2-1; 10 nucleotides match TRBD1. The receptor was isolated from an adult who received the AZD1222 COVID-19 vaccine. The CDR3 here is CASSSVGTGVNEQFF. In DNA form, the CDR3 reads TGTGCCAGCAGCTCGGTCGGGACAGGGGTCAATGAGCAGTTCTTC.